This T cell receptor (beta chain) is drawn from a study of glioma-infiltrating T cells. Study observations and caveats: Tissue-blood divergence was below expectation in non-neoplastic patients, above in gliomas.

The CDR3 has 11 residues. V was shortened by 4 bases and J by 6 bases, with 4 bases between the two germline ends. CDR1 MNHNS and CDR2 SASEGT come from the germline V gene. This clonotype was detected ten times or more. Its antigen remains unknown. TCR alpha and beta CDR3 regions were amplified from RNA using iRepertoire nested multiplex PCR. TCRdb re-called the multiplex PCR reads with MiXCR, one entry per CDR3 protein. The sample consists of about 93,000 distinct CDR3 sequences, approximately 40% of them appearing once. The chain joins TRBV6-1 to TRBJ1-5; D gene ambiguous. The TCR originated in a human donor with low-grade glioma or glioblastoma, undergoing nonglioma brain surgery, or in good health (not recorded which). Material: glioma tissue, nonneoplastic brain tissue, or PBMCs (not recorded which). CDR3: CASSAFQPQHF. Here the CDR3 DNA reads TGTGCCAGCAGTGCTTTTCAGCCCCAGCATTTT.